These 24 T cell receptor beta chains were sequenced from one sample in a study of T-cell memory formation after mild COVID-19. Each CDR3 protein gets one entry after TCRdb re-called the 5' RACE reads with MiXCR. The data show approximately 230,000 distinct CDR3 sequences, with approximately 16% seen just once and approximately 3.4% held by the top ten. The source material was PBMCs or a T cell subset sorted from them (not recorded which). These receptors all stem from a man younger than 35 who had mild COVID-19 (a few samples of this study predate the infection). Cell type and time point are not known.

The table lists this clonotype with a few counts. The chain has TRBV5-1 and TRBJ2-3; no definite D call. The CDR3 covers 15 residues. V shed 1 base and J shed 4 bases, with 13 bases lying between them. Germline V gene data show CDR1 as SGHRS and CDR2 as YFSETQ. CDR3 amino acids: CASSLMGETADTQYF. CDR3 DNA: TGCGCCAGCAGCTTGATGGGTGAGACGGCAGATACGCAGTATTTT.

A few counts support this clonotype. The gene calls are TRBV7-2 and TRBJ2-1, with TRBD2 matching over 12 bases. The germline V gene encodes CDR1 SGHTA and CDR2 FQGNSA. V trimming: 5 bases; J trimming: 4 bases; junction bases outside the gene matches: 9. The CDR3 sequence is 17 residues long. The CDR3 sequence is CASSTGTSGRMYNEQFF. The CDR3 DNA reads as TGTGCCAGCAGCACCGGGACTAGCGGGCGTATGTACAATGAGCAGTTCTTC. Together with reference TRBV7-2 and TRBJ2-1, the CDR3 gives the full variable domain: GAGVSQSPSNKVTEKGKDVELRCDPISGHTALYWYRQSLGQGLEFLIYFQGNSAPDKSGLPSDRFSAERTGGSVSTLTIQRTQQEDSAVYLCASSTGTSGRMYNEQFFGPGTRLTVL.

The V gene is TRBV7-9, the J gene TRBJ2-1; D unresolved. The CDR3 extends over 12 amino acids. CDR1 is SEHNR, CDR2 FQNEAQ, per germline (reference sequence). V was cut by 11 bases and J by 6 bases, with 14 bases left in between. As DNA, the CDR3 is TGTGCCCGGCGGCGTTTGAGCAATGAGCAGTTCTTC. This codes for CARRRLSNEQFF. Looking up the rest from reference TRBV7-9 and TRBJ2-1 gives the full variable domain: DTGVSQNPRHKITKRGQNVTFRCDPISEHNRLYWYRQTLGQGPEFLTYFQNEAQLEKSRLLSDRFSAERPKGSFSTLEIQRTEQGDSAMYLCARRRLSNEQFFGPGTRLTVL.

The chain links TRBV5-1 to TRBJ2-7, with unresolved D. Trimming shortened V by 0 bases and J by 7 bases, and 11 bases separated the two germline ends. CDR1 is SGHRS and CDR2 is YFSETQ in the germline V gene. The CDR3 is made up of 13 amino acids. CDR3 DNA sequence: TGCGCCAGCAGCTTGGACCCCCAAGGGGAGCAGTACGTC. Amino acid sequence: CASSLDPQGEQYV.

This clonotype was seen more than once but under ten times. The V gene is TRBV14, the J gene TRBJ2-7; 7 positions agree with TRBD1. Germline CDR1 SGHDN, CDR2 FVKESK. The CDR3 has 12 residues. V lost 4 bases, J lost 5 bases, and 2 bases stayed unmatched. The CDR3 nucleotides are TGTGCCAGCAGCCCGACAGGGCACGAGCAGTACTTC. Protein product: CASSPTGHEQYF.

The chain uses TRBV7-2 and TRBJ2-5; D unclear. The CDR3 has 14 residues. Trimming pared 2 bases from V and 4 bases from J, leaving 11 bases between. Germline lookup yields CDR1 SGHTA and CDR2 FQGNSA. DNA for the CDR3: TGTGCCAGCAGCTTATGGGTGCTTGCAGAGACCCAGTACTTC. This sequence encodes CASSLWVLAETQYF.

This clonotype was seen more than once but under ten times. This rearrangement joins TRBV18 to TRBJ1-2; D might be TRBD1 (5 bases). The germline V gene encodes CDR1 KGHSH and CDR2 LQKENI. This CDR3 is 18 amino acids long. Trimming stripped 0 bases from V and 1 base from J, with 18 bases between. The CDR3 bases are TGTGCCAGCTCACCACCGCAAACAGGAGAGGCTTTTAACTATGGCTACACCTTC. Protein: CASSPPQTGEAFNYGYTF.

The V gene is TRBV5-1, the J gene TRBJ2-7; 9 bases are shared with TRBD1. Germline assignment: CDR1 SGHRS and CDR2 YFSETQ. J was trimmed by 6 bases and V by 4 bases; bases with no gene match: 11. This CDR3 region has 15 residues. In nucleotides, the CDR3 is TGCGCCAGCAGCCCTATACCGGGACAGGGCGCCGAGCAGTACGTC. It translates to CASSPIPGQGAEQYV.

The chain joins TRBV5-4 to TRBJ2-5, with 13 bases identical to TRBD2. Trimming cost V 1 base and J 5 bases; bases outside gene matches: 2. Germline V gene lookup returns CDR1 SGHNT and CDR2 YYREEE (reference sequence). The CDR3 extends over 15 amino acids. CDR3 in DNA: TGTGCCAGCAGCTTGACTAGCGGGGGGGACGAGACCCAGTACTTC. The encoded protein is CASSLTSGGDETQYF. The full variable domain, completed using reference TRBV5-4 and TRBJ2-5, is ETGVTQSPTHLIKTRGQQVTLRCSSQSGHNTVSWYQQALGQGPQFIFQYYREEENGRGNFPPRFSGLQFPNYSSELNVNALELDDSALYLCASSLTSGGDETQYFGPGTRLLVL.

This clonotype was recorded at least ten times. V and J are TRBV7-2 and TRBJ2-1; unclear D gene. This CDR3 is built from 12 residues. The V and J ends lost 5 bases and 10 bases respectively, with 12 bases between them. CDR1 SGHTA and CDR2 FQGNSA come from the germline V gene. CDR3 sequence reads: CASSPRVTEQFF. The CDR3, as DNA: TGTGCCAGCAGCCCCCGGGTTACCGAGCAGTTCTTC.

The V call is TRBV20-1, the J call TRBJ2-7; 7 nucleotides line up with TRBD1. Per the germline V gene, CDR1 is DFQATT and CDR2 is SNEGSKA (reference sequence). The junction had 9 bases not matched to a gene; V was cut back by 4 bases and J by 3 bases. CDR3 length: 14 amino acids. Here the CDR3 reads CSAKTGADNYEQYF. For the CDR3, the DNA is TGCAGTGCTAAAACAGGGGCAGACAACTACGAGCAGTACTTC.

The chain employs TRBV6-1 and TRBJ1-5; D not resolved. The ends were cut back, 8 bases at V and 6 bases at J, with 17 bases in the middle. This CDR3 contains 14 residues. Germline V gene sequence: CDR1 MNHNS, CDR2 SASEGT. The chain's CDR3 is CASLPSPRPQPQHF. CDR3 sequence (DNA): TGTGCCAGCCTGCCGAGCCCCCGCCCTCAGCCCCAGCATTTT.

J is TRBJ1-5 and V is TRBV28, with D possibly being TRBD1 (5 bases). This CDR3 comprises 15 residues. V lost 10 bases and J lost 5, with 21 bases in between. The germline V gene has CDR1 MDHEN and CDR2 SYDVKM. For the CDR3, the DNA is TGTGCCACCTTTCGACAGCGGGAACCATATCAGCCCCAGCATTTT. Its translation is CATFRQREPYQPQHF.

A few counts support this clonotype. The chain recombines TRBV2 with TRBJ1-2, with 8 bases fitting TRBD1. The CDR3 is 11 amino acids. CDR1 SNHLY and CDR2 FYNNEI come from the germline V gene. CDR3 residues: CASGGDYGYTF. The CDR3 DNA is TGTGCTTCAGGGGGCGACTATGGCTACACCTTC.

This clonotype was counted a few times. The rearrangement joins TRBV9 to TRBJ2-2; the D is unclear. The germline V gene encodes CDR1 SGDLS and CDR2 YYNGEE. The V end lost 7 bases, the J end lost 3 bases, and 10 bases lay between the germline ends. This CDR3 region has 13 residues. Here the CDR3 reads CASERGHTGELFF. DNA for the CDR3: TGTGCCAGCGAAAGAGGACACACCGGGGAGCTGTTTTTT.

With respect to this clonotype: The junction does not match germline at one end; this may be a read error. The chain joins TRBV6-2 or TRBV6-3 to TRBJ2-3; D ambiguous. The CDR3 spans 13 residues. The germline V gene encodes CDR1 MNHEY and CDR2 SVGEGT. The CDR3 reads CASRNPSTDTQCF. CDR3 in DNA: TGTGCCAGCAGAAACCCGAGTACAGATACGCAGTGTTTT.

In this sample, this clonotype turned up a few times. This chain uses TRBV5-4 with TRBJ2-5; TRBD1 aligns across 8 bases. Germline-derived CDR1 and CDR2 are SGHNT and YYREEE (reference sequence). CDR3 size: 14 residues. V lost 4 bases to trimming and J lost 5 bases; unmatched junction nucleotides: 7. This CDR3 is CASSRQGSVETQYF. CDR3 sequence (DNA): TGTGCCAGCAGCAGACAGGGGTCGGTGGAGACCCAGTACTTC.

The chain recombines TRBV15 with TRBJ2-5; TRBD1 matches 9 bases. The J segment lost 3 bases and the V segment lost 3 bases, leaving 2 bases of the junction unmatched. The germline CDR1 and CDR2 sequences are LNHNV and YYDKDF (reference sequence). The CDR3 is 14 residues long. The CDR3 DNA reads TGTGCCACCAGCAGGGACAGGGGTAAAGAGACCCAGTACTTC. It is translated as CATSRDRGKETQYF.

J is TRBJ2-7 and V is TRBV19, with D possibly being TRBD2 (6 bases). Per germline, CDR1 LNHDA and CDR2 SQIVND (reference sequence). The CDR3 loop spans 15 amino acids. Trimming pared 3 bases from V and 0 bases from J, leaving 12 bases between. The CDR3: CASSMGTASSYEQYF. CDR3 bases: TGTGCCAGTAGTATGGGGACTGCGAGCTCCTACGAGCAGTACTTC.

For the CDR3, the DNA is TGTGCTAGTCAAGGTCAGACTGGAAACACCATATATTTT. Translated: CASQGQTGNTIYF. The chain joins TRBV12-5 to TRBJ1-3; D is unresolved. CDR3 size: 13 residues. Between the trimmed V and J ends, which lost 8 bases and 2 bases, there was a span of 10 bases. Germline CDR1 reads LGHNT; CDR2 reads FRNRAP.

The chain carries TRBV12-3 or TRBV12-4 and TRBJ2-5; D possibly corresponds to TRBD2 (5 bases). This CDR3 is 15 amino acids long. The V gene lost 4 bases and the J gene lost 5 bases, with 17 bases spanning the gap. Here the CDR3 DNA reads TGTGCCAGCAGTTCGCGGACCCAGCGGCGGGAGACCCAGTACTTC. Its protein is CASSSRTQRRETQYF.

This clonotype was found many times. This chain uses TRBV7-2 with TRBJ2-5, with D uncertain. The germline V gene encodes CDR1 SGHTA and CDR2 FQGNSA. Trimming removed 6 bases at V and 1 base at J, with 9 bases between. This CDR3 region has 13 residues. The CDR3 sequence: CASSFRGQETQYF. As DNA, the CDR3 is TGTGCCAGCAGTTTTCGTGGCCAAGAGACCCAGTACTTC.

This clonotype was counted a few times. The chain uses TRBV28 and TRBJ1-2; no clear D. The CDR3 spans 14 residues. CDR1 MDHEN and CDR2 SYDVKM come from the germline V gene. The germline V and J ends were trimmed by 1 base and 8 bases, with 14 bases remaining between them. The CDR3 coding sequence is TGTGCCAGCAGTTTATTGCAGTCCACGGACGGCTACACCTTC. Encoded protein: CASSLLQSTDGYTF.

Only a few counts were recorded for this clonotype. This chain links TRBV7-2 with TRBJ2-4; D perhaps matches TRBD2 (5 bases). The CDR3 has 15 amino acids. The V gene lost 4 bases and the J gene lost 6 bases, with 16 bases spanning the gap. Germline assignment: CDR1 SGHTA and CDR2 FQGNSA. The CDR3 DNA reads as TGTGCCAGCAGCTCGTTGGGTGGACTTGGAAACATTCAGTACTTC. It codes for CASSSLGGLGNIQYF.